A single sample gave rise to the 3 T cell receptor beta chains below, sequenced in a study of blood T cell repertoires in COVID-19. TCRdb's copy holds only in-frame clones and misses some; the assay was immunoSEQ multiplex PCR. The sample holds 25,000 to 30,000 clones, around 85% seen once. The source material was peripheral blood. These receptors originate from a human donor in a cohort sampled during active COVID-19.

This clone was counted a single time. The rearrangement links TRBV4-1 to TRBJ2-3; 11 bases agree with TRBD2. There are 16 residues in the CDR3. With 0 bases clipped from V and 6 bases from J, the junction kept 5 bases outside the gene matches. Germline assignment: CDR1 MGHRA and CDR2 YSYEKL. The CDR3 DNA reads TGCGCCAGCAGCCAAGATGGTAGCGGGGGGGCCGATACGCAGTATTTT. This codes for CASSQDGSGGADTQYF.

The chain employs TRBV2 and TRBJ1-1; the match to TRBD1 covers 9 bases. The J segment lost 3 bases and the V segment lost 6 bases, leaving 5 bases of the junction unmatched. This CDR3 has 14 amino acids. Germline assignment: CDR1 SNHLY and CDR2 FYNNEI. CDR3 nucleotides: TGTGCCAGCAGAAGGGACAGGGAATACACTGAAGCTTTCTTT. Its protein is CASRRDREYTEAFF.

This chain connects TRBV27 to TRBJ1-1; D ambiguous. The CDR3 runs 14 residues. V was shortened by 4 bases and J by 1 base, with 10 bases between the two germline ends. CDR1 MNHEY and CDR2 SMNVEV come from the germline V gene (reference sequence). CDR3 loop: CASSSGPGNTEAFF. CDR3 sequence (DNA): TGTGCCAGCAGTTCCGGTCCCGGGAACACTGAAGCTTTCTTT.